This T cell receptor (beta chain) was recovered during a study of blood T cell repertoires in COVID-19 (dated by TCRdb to 2019 to 2021). Regarding the research as a whole: Samples covering the acute and convalescent phases of COVID-19 were provided by collaborators in the United States, Italy and Spain. The material from the prospective study consisted of cDNA or gDNA derived from T cells, B-cell-depleted T cells, or PBMCs. The dataset comprised deeply sampled blood TCRbeta repertoires from subjects exposed to, actively infected with, or recovered from COVID-19. A freely available public database, intended as a resource for researchers studying the immune response to SARS-CoV-2, is where the repertoires were released. The samples were drawn from two sources: the first 160 participants of the ongoing ImmuneRACE study, and fewer than 1,500 subjects contributed by 6 global collaborators. Nearly every sample came with metadata listing a de-identified subject ID, COVID-19 status, age in years and sex. Where available, HLA class I and class II types were taken from metadata supplied by the sample provider and were not determined by assay-based typing. What the work shows at the level of the full study, not this receptor alone: The amount of clinical and demographic metadata varied by source and participant and was provided uncurated.

TCRbeta CDR3 regions were amplified from genomic DNA using the immunoSEQ Assay, a bias-controlled multiplex PCR. The published analysis was carried out like this. Nucleated cell counts per sample were estimated from amplification of reference gene primers within the assay. To quantify the absolute abundance of each unique TCRbeta CDR3 rearrangement, sequence reads were collapsed and filtered. For each sample, productive Simpson clonality was calculated as the square root of Simpson's diversity index across productive rearrangements. TCRdb holds this immuneACCESS table with in-frame rearrangements only. Some clones are missing; in checked studies, unresolved V genes explain under half, and the rest has no known cause. V and J calls and clone size are as listed in that table; D and trimming were resolved from the DNA. The sample table holds 200,000 to 250,000 clones, of which about 79% were seen once. Approximately 10% of the sample lies in the top ten.

From a lookup of the germline V gene, CDR1 and CDR2 are SGDLS and YYNGEE. V loses 1 base of germline sequence and J loses 6 bases, and the interval between the two ends is 7 bases. The CDR3 runs 13 amino acids, cysteine and phenylalanine included. The only DNA kept is the CDR3, 39 bases in frame from the first base. Collaborating institutions collected whole blood in K2EDTA tubes following their own protocols. For TCRbeta analysis, collaborators shipped samples in one of three forms: frozen whole blood, isolated PBMCs, or DNA extracted from either of those sample types. A note on this clone: Its antigen remains undetermined. Qualities for individual bases were not recorded, and no much larger clone is one base off.

Sequences were obtained from peripheral blood. This chain joins TRBV9 to TRBJ2-2, with TRBD1 perhaps the D gene, on 6 matching bases. The TCR sequence derives from a man in his fifties with active or convalescent COVID-19. Read as DNA, the sequence is TGTGCCAGCAGCGTATACAGGGCCGGGGAGCTGTTTTTT. Its protein is CASSVYRAGELFF.